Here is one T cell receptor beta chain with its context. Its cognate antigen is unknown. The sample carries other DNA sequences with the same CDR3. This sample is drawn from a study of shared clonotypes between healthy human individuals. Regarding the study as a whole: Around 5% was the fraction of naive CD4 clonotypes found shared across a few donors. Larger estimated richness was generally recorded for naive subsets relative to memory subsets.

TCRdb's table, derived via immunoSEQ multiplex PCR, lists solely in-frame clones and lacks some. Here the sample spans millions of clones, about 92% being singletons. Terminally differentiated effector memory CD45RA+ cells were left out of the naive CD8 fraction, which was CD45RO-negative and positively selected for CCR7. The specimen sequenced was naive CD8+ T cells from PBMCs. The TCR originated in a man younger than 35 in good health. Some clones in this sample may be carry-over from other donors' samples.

The CDR3 DNA is TGTGCCAGTAGTATACAGGGAGATACGCAGTATTTT. Amino acid sequence: CASSIQGDTQYF. The chain joins TRBV19 to TRBJ2-3; D is perhaps TRBD1 (5 bases). The CDR3 is 12 amino acids. CDR1 LNHDA and CDR2 SQIVND come from the germline V gene (reference sequence). V gave up 2 bases and J gave up 5 bases, with 5 bases separating them. The variable domain in full, with the rest retrieved from reference TRBV19 and TRBJ2-3, is DGGITQSPKYLFRKEGQNVTLSCEQNLNHDAMYWYRQDPGQGLRLIYYSQIVNDFQKGDIAEGYSVSREKKESFPLTVTSAQKNPTAFYLCASSIQGDTQYFGPGTRLTVL.